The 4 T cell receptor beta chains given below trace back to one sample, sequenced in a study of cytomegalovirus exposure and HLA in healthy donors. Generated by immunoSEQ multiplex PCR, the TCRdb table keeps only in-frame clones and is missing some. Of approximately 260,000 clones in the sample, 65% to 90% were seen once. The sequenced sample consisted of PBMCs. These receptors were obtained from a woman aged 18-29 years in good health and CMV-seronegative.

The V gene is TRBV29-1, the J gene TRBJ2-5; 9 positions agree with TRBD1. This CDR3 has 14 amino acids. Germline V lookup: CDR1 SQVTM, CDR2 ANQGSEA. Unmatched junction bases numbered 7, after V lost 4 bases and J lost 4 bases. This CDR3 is CSVVWGQGIETQYF. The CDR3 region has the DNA TGCAGCGTTGTTTGGGGACAGGGAATAGAGACCCAGTACTTC.

The chain's CDR3 is CASSLVSGRALNEQFF. CDR3 bases: TGCGCCAGCAGCTTGGTGAGCGGGAGGGCCTTAAATGAGCAGTTCTTC. The chain has TRBV5-1 and TRBJ2-1; 10 nucleotides match TRBD2. In germline, CDR1 is SGHRS, CDR2 YFSETQ. V trimming: 0 bases; J trimming: 7 bases; junction bases outside the gene matches: 7. The CDR3 is 16 amino acids.

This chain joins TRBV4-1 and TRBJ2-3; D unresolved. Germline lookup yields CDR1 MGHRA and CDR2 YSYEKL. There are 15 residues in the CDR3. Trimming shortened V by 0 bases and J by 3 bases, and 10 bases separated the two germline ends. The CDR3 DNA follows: TGCGCCAGCAGCCAAGATAAAGTTCGGACAGATACGCAGTATTTT. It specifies CASSQDKVRTDTQYF.

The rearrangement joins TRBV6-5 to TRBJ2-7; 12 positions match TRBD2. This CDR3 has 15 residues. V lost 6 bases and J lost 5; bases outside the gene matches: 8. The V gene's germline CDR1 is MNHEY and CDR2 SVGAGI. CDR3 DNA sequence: TGTGCCAGCAGAATGCTAGCGGGGGGGCCAGACGAGCAGTACTTC. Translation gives CASRMLAGGPDEQYF.